Listed below are T cell receptor beta chains from one sample, sequenced in a study of T-cell memory formation after mild COVID-19. MiXCR was run by TCRdb on the 5' RACE reads, yielding one entry per CDR3 protein. Among fewer than 400,000 distinct CDR3 sequences listed, approximately 13% were seen once. Sequenced sample: PBMCs or a T cell subset sorted from them (not recorded which). The receptors derive from a man aged 18 to 30 who had mild COVID-19 (a few samples of this study predate the infection). Cell type and time point are not known. Both conserved end residues are part of each CDR3. The order of the fields is clone size, J gene, D gene, V gene, CDR3 DNA, CDR3 protein. The D gene is left open where the match is weak. The size of a clone is reported for some rows only, either as once, few or many, or as a class for expanded clones.

clone size: NA; J gene: TRBJ2-7; D gene: NA; V gene: TRBV12-3/TRBV12-4; CDR3 DNA: TGTGCCAGCAGTCCCACTAGCTTGGCCGAGCAGTACTTC; CDR3 protein: CASSPTSLAEQYF
clone size: NA; J gene: TRBJ2-3; D gene: TRBD2; V gene: TRBV12-3/TRBV12-4; CDR3 DNA: TGTGCCAGCAGTAATCGGCCTGGGACTAGCTGGACAGATACGCAGTATTTT; CDR3 protein: CASSNRPGTSWTDTQYF
clone size: NA; J gene: TRBJ2-1; D gene: NA; V gene: TRBV28; CDR3 DNA: TGTGCCAGCAGTTTGAGGCAGGACTTCGATGAGCAGTTCTTC; CDR3 protein: CASSLRQDFDEQFF
clone size: few; J gene: TRBJ2-5; D gene: NA; V gene: TRBV27; CDR3 DNA: TGTGCCACCTCGAGGCAGGGAGGAGAGACCCAGTACTTC; CDR3 protein: CATSRQGGETQYF
clone size: NA; J gene: TRBJ1-2; D gene: NA; V gene: TRBV20-1; CDR3 DNA: TGCAGTGCTAGGACAGATGGCTACACCTTC; CDR3 protein: CSARTDGYTF
clone size: NA; J gene: TRBJ2-7; D gene: TRBD2; V gene: TRBV28; CDR3 DNA: TGTGCCAGCAGCCCACCGGGGGGGGGCCCCTACGAGCAGTACTTC; CDR3 protein: CASSPPGGGPYEQYF
clone size: NA; J gene: TRBJ2-7; D gene: TRBD1; V gene: TRBV4-1; CDR3 DNA: TGCGCCAGCAGCCATGGATATACAGGGGGCCGCGAGCAGTACTTC; CDR3 protein: CASSHGYTGGREQYF
clone size: few; J gene: TRBJ1-6; D gene: NA; V gene: TRBV13; CDR3 DNA: TGTGCCAGCAGCCCAGGAGGGAGTTCTAATTCACCCCTCCACTTT; CDR3 protein: CASSPGGSSNSPLHF
clone size: NA; J gene: TRBJ2-1; D gene: TRBD2; V gene: TRBV13; CDR3 DNA: TGTGCCAGCAGCTTAGGACTAGCGGGGGAGTCCTACAATGAGCAGTTCTTC; CDR3 protein: CASSLGLAGESYNEQFF
clone size: NA; J gene: TRBJ2-3; D gene: NA; V gene: TRBV6-2/TRBV6-3; CDR3 DNA: TGTGCCAGCAGTTACGGGGCGGGGGCCCGTCAAGGAACGCAGTATTTT; CDR3 protein: CASSYGAGARQGTQYF
clone size: few; J gene: TRBJ1-3; D gene: NA; V gene: TRBV30; CDR3 DNA: TGTGCCTGGACTTTAGGCTTCTCTGGAAACACCATATATTTT; CDR3 protein: CAWTLGFSGNTIYF
clone size: NA; J gene: TRBJ2-2; D gene: NA; V gene: TRBV5-1; CDR3 DNA: TGCGCCAGCAGCTTGGGGGGATTCGACACCGGGGAGCTGTTTTTT; CDR3 protein: CASSLGGFDTGELFF
clone size: NA; J gene: TRBJ2-5; D gene: NA; V gene: TRBV10-3; CDR3 DNA: TGTGCCATCAATAGTGGGGGAGGAGAGACCCAGTACTTC; CDR3 protein: CAINSGGGETQYF
clone size: NA; J gene: TRBJ2-3; D gene: NA; V gene: TRBV5-1; CDR3 DNA: TGCGCCAGCAGCTCGAGGGGAGTGAGCACAGATACGCAGTATTTT; CDR3 protein: CASSSRGVSTDTQYF
clone size: few; J gene: TRBJ2-2; D gene: NA; V gene: TRBV9; CDR3 DNA: TGTGCCAGCAGCGTAGATCCTAGCCTGAACGGGGAGCTGTTTTTT; CDR3 protein: CASSVDPSLNGELFF
clone size: NA; J gene: TRBJ2-1; D gene: TRBD2; V gene: TRBV7-6; CDR3 DNA: TGTGCCAGCAGCTTCATACTAGCGGGGGAGCAGTTCTTC; CDR3 protein: CASSFILAGEQFF
clone size: NA; J gene: TRBJ2-6; D gene: NA; V gene: TRBV6-1; CDR3 DNA: TGTGCCAGCAGTTCGCGTGGCGGTGACTCTGGGGCCAACGTCCTGACTTTC; CDR3 protein: CASSSRGGDSGANVLTF
clone size: NA; J gene: TRBJ2-5; D gene: TRBD2; V gene: TRBV5-1; CDR3 DNA: TGCGCCAGCAGCCCGGGACTAGCAGAAGAGACCCAGTACTTC; CDR3 protein: CASSPGLAEETQYF
clone size: few; J gene: TRBJ2-4; D gene: NA; V gene: TRBV10-3; CDR3 DNA: TGTGCCATCAGTGAGTACAGGGAAAACATTCAGTACTTC; CDR3 protein: CAISEYRENIQYF
clone size: NA; J gene: TRBJ2-5; D gene: TRBD1; V gene: TRBV5-1; CDR3 DNA: TGCGCCAGCAGCCCCGGGACAGGGGGCGTGGTTGGGGAGACCCAGTACTTC; CDR3 protein: CASSPGTGGVVGETQYF
clone size: few; J gene: TRBJ1-1; D gene: NA; V gene: TRBV6-5; CDR3 DNA: TGTGCCAGCAGCGGGGGGATTGAAGCTTTCTTT; CDR3 protein: CASSGGIEAFF
clone size: few; J gene: TRBJ2-5; D gene: NA; V gene: TRBV20-1; CDR3 DNA: TGCAGTGCTAAGGACGGACGGAAAGCAAGCCAAGAGACCCAGTACTTC; CDR3 protein: CSAKDGRKASQETQYF
clone size: many; J gene: TRBJ2-7; D gene: TRBD2; V gene: TRBV7-2; CDR3 DNA: TGTGCCAGCAGCCGAATTAGCGGGGCGAACTACGAGCAGTACTTC; CDR3 protein: CASSRISGANYEQYF
clone size: few; J gene: TRBJ2-2; D gene: NA; V gene: TRBV6-6; CDR3 DNA: TGTGCCAGCAGGTGGGGACCTTCGAACACCGGGGAGCTGTTTTTT; CDR3 protein: CASRWGPSNTGELFF
clone size: NA; J gene: TRBJ2-5; D gene: NA; V gene: TRBV20-1; CDR3 DNA: TGCAGTGCTAGAGTGAGAGGGCGGGAGACCCAGTACTTC; CDR3 protein: CSARVRGRETQYF
clone size: few; J gene: TRBJ2-6; D gene: NA; V gene: TRBV5-1; CDR3 DNA: TGCGCCAGCAGCTTGTTAATGCAGAGCTCTGGGGCCAACGTCCTGACTTTC; CDR3 protein: CASSLLMQSSGANVLTF
clone size: few; J gene: TRBJ1-1; D gene: NA; V gene: TRBV7-9; CDR3 DNA: TGTGCCAGCAGCACGGGGCAGGACACTGAAGCTTTCTTT; CDR3 protein: CASSTGQDTEAFF
clone size: few; J gene: TRBJ1-3; D gene: NA; V gene: TRBV7-9; CDR3 DNA: TGTGCCAGCGCGCGGGTAGGCTCTGGAAACACCATATATTTT; CDR3 protein: CASARVGSGNTIYF
clone size: NA; J gene: TRBJ1-2; D gene: NA; V gene: TRBV2; CDR3 DNA: TGTGCCAGCAGCGCTGGGGGGCGAAGTTCCTATGGCTACACCTTC; CDR3 protein: CASSAGGRSSYGYTF
clone size: NA; J gene: TRBJ1-6; D gene: NA; V gene: TRBV30; CDR3 DNA: TGTGCCTGGAGCCTGAGAGGGGATCTTAATTCACCCCTCCACTTT; CDR3 protein: CAWSLRGDLNSPLHF
clone size: NA; J gene: TRBJ1-1; D gene: NA; V gene: TRBV12-3/TRBV12-4; CDR3 DNA: TGTGCCAGCAGTTTTAGACAGTTAGGGACTGAAGCTTTCTTT; CDR3 protein: CASSFRQLGTEAFF
clone size: NA; J gene: TRBJ2-3; D gene: NA; V gene: TRBV29-1; CDR3 DNA: TGCAGCGTTGTTTACTACACAGATACGCAGTATTTT; CDR3 protein: CSVVYYTDTQYF
clone size: few; J gene: TRBJ1-3; D gene: NA; V gene: TRBV20-1; CDR3 DNA: TGCAGTGCTAGACCTCCTCAGGGTTGGGACTCTGGAAACACCATATATTTT; CDR3 protein: CSARPPQGWDSGNTIYF
clone size: few; J gene: TRBJ1-2; D gene: NA; V gene: TRBV29-1; CDR3 DNA: TGCAGCGTTTCAGGGAACTATGGCTACACCTTC; CDR3 protein: CSVSGNYGYTF
clone size: NA; J gene: TRBJ2-3; D gene: TRBD2; V gene: TRBV7-2; CDR3 DNA: TGTGCCAGCAGCCGGACTAGCGGGGCTTATACGCAGTATTTT; CDR3 protein: CASSRTSGAYTQYF
clone size: few; J gene: TRBJ1-1; D gene: NA; V gene: TRBV7-8; CDR3 DNA: TGTGCCAGCAGCACCGGGGGCGCTTCGACAGCTTTCTTT; CDR3 protein: CASSTGGASTAFF
clone size: NA; J gene: TRBJ2-1; D gene: NA; V gene: TRBV29-1; CDR3 DNA: TGCAGCGTTGAAGAGTGGGCCGGCAATGAGCAGTTCTTC; CDR3 protein: CSVEEWAGNEQFF
clone size: NA; J gene: TRBJ2-7; D gene: NA; V gene: TRBV10-3; CDR3 DNA: TGTGCCATCAGTGAGTCGATGCAGGACTACGAGCAGTACTTC; CDR3 protein: CAISESMQDYEQYF
clone size: few; J gene: TRBJ2-5; D gene: NA; V gene: TRBV6-2/TRBV6-3; CDR3 DNA: TGTGCCAGCTTCCTCCCCCAAGAGGAGACCCAGTACTTC; CDR3 protein: CASFLPQEETQYF
clone size: NA; J gene: TRBJ2-2; D gene: NA; V gene: TRBV20-1; CDR3 DNA: TGCAGTGCTAGAGATTCCGGCCGGAGGCCCGGGGAGCTGTTTTTT; CDR3 protein: CSARDSGRRPGELFF
clone size: NA; J gene: TRBJ2-1; D gene: NA; V gene: TRBV5-4; CDR3 DNA: TGTGCCAGCAGCTCGTGGGGGCTATACAATGAGCAGTTCTTC; CDR3 protein: CASSSWGLYNEQFF
clone size: many; J gene: TRBJ2-7; D gene: NA; V gene: TRBV7-2; CDR3 DNA: TGTGCCTCCGGGAGTTTCAACGAGCAGTACTTC; CDR3 protein: CASGSFNEQYF
clone size: few; J gene: TRBJ2-7; D gene: NA; V gene: TRBV6-2/TRBV6-3; CDR3 DNA: TGTGCCAGCAGTTACCCAACCTACGAGCAGTACTTC; CDR3 protein: CASSYPTYEQYF
clone size: few; J gene: TRBJ1-6; D gene: NA; V gene: TRBV2; CDR3 DNA: TGTGCCAGCGCGCCTCGGGCGGATTCACCCCTCCACTTT; CDR3 protein: CASAPRADSPLHF
clone size: NA; J gene: TRBJ1-1; D gene: NA; V gene: TRBV29-1; CDR3 DNA: TGCAGCGGATACAGGTCCGCGGGTACTTTCTTT; CDR3 protein: CSGYRSAGTFF
clone size: few; J gene: TRBJ1-1; D gene: NA; V gene: TRBV6-6; CDR3 DNA: TGTGCCAGCAGTGGGGAGACCTCTAACACTGAAGCTTTCTTT; CDR3 protein: CASSGETSNTEAFF